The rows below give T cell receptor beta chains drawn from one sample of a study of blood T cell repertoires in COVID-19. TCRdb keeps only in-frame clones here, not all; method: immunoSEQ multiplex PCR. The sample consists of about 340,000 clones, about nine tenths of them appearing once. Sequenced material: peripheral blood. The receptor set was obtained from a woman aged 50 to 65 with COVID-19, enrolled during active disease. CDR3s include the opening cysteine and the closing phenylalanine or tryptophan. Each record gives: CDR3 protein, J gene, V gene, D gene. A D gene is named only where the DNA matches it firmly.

CDR3: CASSLPTRNTEAFF
J: TRBJ1-1
V: TRBV5-1
D: .

CDR3: CASSETGNVYNEQFF
J: TRBJ2-1
V: TRBV6-1
D: .

CDR3: CASSVAPGNGGYGYTF
J: TRBJ1-2
V: TRBV9
D: .

CDR3: CASSVGGLAGGPADTQYF
J: TRBJ2-3
V: TRBV9
D: TRBD2

CDR3: CASSLHSTENYGYTF
J: TRBJ1-2
V: TRBV7-2
D: .

CDR3: CASSYSSSAMNTEAFF
J: TRBJ1-1
V: TRBV6-5
D: .

CDR3: CASSSVTYSYEQYF
J: TRBJ2-7
V: TRBV7-9
D: .

CDR3: CASSQVTSGSGGTDTQYF
J: TRBJ2-3
V: TRBV4-1
D: TRBD2

CDR3: CASAADSGRYNEQFF
J: TRBJ2-1
V: TRBV5-1
D: TRBD2

CDR3: CASSLLGAVNTEAFF
J: TRBJ1-1
V: TRBV7-3
D: .

CDR3: CASRGGVQPQHF
J: TRBJ1-5
V: TRBV12-3/TRBV12-4
D: .

CDR3: CATHGGTSTDTQYF
J: TRBJ2-3
V: TRBV6-5
D: .

CDR3: CASSYGGTFYGYTF
J: TRBJ1-2
V: TRBV6-2/TRBV6-3
D: .

CDR3: CASSLVAPANYGYTF
J: TRBJ1-2
V: TRBV6-2/TRBV6-3
D: .

CDR3: CASLRGDSSTDTQYF
J: TRBJ2-3
V: TRBV5-1
D: TRBD2

CDR3: CASSSQTALNRGPQEKLFF
J: TRBJ1-4
V: TRBV5-1
D: TRBD1

CDR3: CASNGRAGAADTQYF
J: TRBJ2-3
V: TRBV9
D: TRBD2

CDR3: CASSFYPGLGSQGAYEQYF
J: TRBJ2-7
V: TRBV7-2
D: .

CDR3: CATSDPRRGTYEQYF
J: TRBJ2-7
V: TRBV24-1
D: .

CDR3: CASRRSGTSYNEQFF
J: TRBJ2-1
V: TRBV11-2
D: .

CDR3: CASSRGRVNQETQYF
J: TRBJ2-5
V: TRBV10-2
D: TRBD2

CDR3: CATQQGGLDQPQHF
J: TRBJ1-5
V: TRBV27
D: TRBD1

CDR3: CASSQDRGAGEHNEQFF
J: TRBJ2-1
V: TRBV4-1
D: .

CDR3: CASSPPYGANYGYTF
J: TRBJ1-2
V: TRBV18
D: .

CDR3: CASSLAGRTGGADTQYF
J: TRBJ2-3
V: TRBV6-2/TRBV6-3
D: TRBD1

CDR3: CASSLQGKSTDTQYF
J: TRBJ2-3
V: TRBV5-1
D: TRBD1

CDR3: CASSPDGGVARVAFF
J: TRBJ1-1
V: TRBV7-3
D: .

CDR3: CASSRAEKKGTDNTEAFF
J: TRBJ1-1
V: TRBV21-1
D: .

CDR3: CASSQQGTDTQYF
J: TRBJ2-3
V: TRBV5-6
D: .

CDR3: CSVIHRRGTSGSYEQYF
J: TRBJ2-7
V: TRBV29-1
D: TRBD2

CDR3: CASSQNRDRGAHEQFF
J: TRBJ2-1
V: TRBV4-1
D: TRBD1

CDR3: CASSPDRHNQPQHF
J: TRBJ1-5
V: TRBV7-2
D: TRBD1

CDR3: CASSLAMANYGYTF
J: TRBJ1-2
V: TRBV5-1
D: .

CDR3: CASSVVGQGVVGELFF
J: TRBJ2-2
V: TRBV9
D: TRBD1

CDR3: CASSLLADYNEQFF
J: TRBJ2-1
V: TRBV11-3
D: .

CDR3: CASSPTGEGSYEQYF
J: TRBJ2-7
V: TRBV9
D: TRBD1

CDR3: CASSQGGGPAGQPQHF
J: TRBJ1-5
V: TRBV4-1
D: .

CDR3: CASRDRAPFYQPQHF
J: TRBJ1-5
V: TRBV19
D: TRBD1

CDR3: CASSLTGVYTF
J: TRBJ1-2
V: TRBV7-9
D: TRBD1

CDR3: CASSSPKTGGYEQYF
J: TRBJ2-7
V: TRBV5-4
D: TRBD2

CDR3: CASSYSEVTGELFF
J: TRBJ2-2
V: TRBV6-6
D: .

CDR3: CASSPRGGGQETQYF
J: TRBJ2-5
V: TRBV11-3
D: TRBD2

CDR3: CASSIQGAKEKLFF
J: TRBJ1-4
V: TRBV19
D: TRBD1

CDR3: CASNKGQLNTEAFF
J: TRBJ1-1
V: TRBV6-5
D: TRBD1

CDR3: CASSLGQPRGTQYF
J: TRBJ2-5
V: TRBV7-2
D: .

CDR3: CASNQGAQIFF
J: TRBJ1-1
V: TRBV11-3
D: TRBD1

CDR3: CASSYSDRGGNTGELFF
J: TRBJ2-2
V: TRBV6-2/TRBV6-3
D: TRBD1

CDR3: CATSDFGSGYTF
J: TRBJ1-2
V: TRBV24-1
D: .

CDR3: CASSYSQGATNEKLFF
J: TRBJ1-4
V: TRBV6-6
D: .

CDR3: CASSLVGTVKNIQYF
J: TRBJ2-4
V: TRBV5-1
D: TRBD1

CDR3: CASSLGQNTEAFF
J: TRBJ1-1
V: TRBV11-3
D: .

CDR3: CASSSGGRDEQYF
J: TRBJ2-7
V: TRBV18
D: TRBD1

CDR3: CASSGVGGRSSGELFF
J: TRBJ2-2
V: TRBV9
D: TRBD2

CDR3: CATSGGGALVEQFF
J: TRBJ2-1
V: TRBV15
D: .

CDR3: CASTGGGGRVTDTQYF
J: TRBJ2-3
V: TRBV7-2
D: TRBD2